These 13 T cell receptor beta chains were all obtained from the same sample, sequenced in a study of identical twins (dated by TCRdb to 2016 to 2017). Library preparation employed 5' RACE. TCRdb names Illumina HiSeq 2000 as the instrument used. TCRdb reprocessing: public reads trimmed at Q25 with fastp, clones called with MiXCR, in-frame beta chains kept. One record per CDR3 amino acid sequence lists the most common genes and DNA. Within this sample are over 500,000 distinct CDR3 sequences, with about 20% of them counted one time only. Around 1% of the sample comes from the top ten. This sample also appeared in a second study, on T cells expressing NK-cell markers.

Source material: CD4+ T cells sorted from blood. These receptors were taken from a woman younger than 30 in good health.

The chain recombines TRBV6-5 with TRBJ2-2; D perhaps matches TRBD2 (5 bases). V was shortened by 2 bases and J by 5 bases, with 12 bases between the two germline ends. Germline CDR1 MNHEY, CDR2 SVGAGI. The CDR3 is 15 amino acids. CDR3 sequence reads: CASSYPTTGTGELFF. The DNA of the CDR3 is TGTGCCAGCAGTTACCCCACCACGGGGACCGGGGAGCTGTTTTTT.

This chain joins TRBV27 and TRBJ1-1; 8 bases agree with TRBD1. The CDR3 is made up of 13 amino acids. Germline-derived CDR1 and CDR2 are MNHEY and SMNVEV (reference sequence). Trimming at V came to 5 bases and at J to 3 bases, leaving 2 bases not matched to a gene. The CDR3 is CASSQGADTEAFF. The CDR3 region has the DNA TGTGCCAGCAGTCAGGGGGCGGACACTGAAGCTTTCTTT.

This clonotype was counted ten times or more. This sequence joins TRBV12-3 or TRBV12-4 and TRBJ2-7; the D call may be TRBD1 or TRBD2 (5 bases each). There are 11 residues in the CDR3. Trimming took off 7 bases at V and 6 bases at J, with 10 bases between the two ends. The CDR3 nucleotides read TGTGCCAGCAATTATGGGGGCGAGCAGTACTTC. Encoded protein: CASNYGGEQYF.

The CDR3 loop reads CASSLAGTPYEQYF. Written as DNA, the CDR3 is TGTGCCAGCAGCTTGGCCGGGACACCTTACGAGCAGTACTTC. The rearrangement uses TRBV5-6 and TRBJ2-7, with D tentatively TRBD1 (6 bases). Germline CDR1 and CDR2: SGHDT and YYEEEE. The CDR3 totals 14 residues. The V end was cut by 0 bases, the J end by 4 bases, with 11 bases between.

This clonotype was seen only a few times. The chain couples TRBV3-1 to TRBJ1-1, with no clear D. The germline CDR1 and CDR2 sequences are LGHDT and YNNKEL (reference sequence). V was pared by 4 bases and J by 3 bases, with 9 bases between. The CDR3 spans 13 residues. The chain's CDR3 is CASSPGIHTEAFF. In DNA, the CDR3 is TGTGCCAGCAGCCCCGGGATACACACTGAAGCTTTCTTT.

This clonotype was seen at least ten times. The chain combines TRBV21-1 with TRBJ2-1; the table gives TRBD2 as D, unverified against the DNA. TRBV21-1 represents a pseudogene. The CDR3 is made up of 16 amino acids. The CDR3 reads CASTPIYSGPYNEQFF. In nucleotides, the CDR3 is TGTGCCAGCACCCCGATCTATAGCGGGCCCTACAATGAGCAGTTCTTC.

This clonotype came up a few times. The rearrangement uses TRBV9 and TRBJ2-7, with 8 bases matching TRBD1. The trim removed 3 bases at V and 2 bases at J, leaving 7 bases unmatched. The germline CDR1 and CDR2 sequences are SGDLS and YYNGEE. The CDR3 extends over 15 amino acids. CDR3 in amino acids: CASSGQGPSTYEQYF. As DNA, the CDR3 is TGTGCCAGCAGCGGACAGGGGCCATCCACCTACGAGCAGTACTTC.

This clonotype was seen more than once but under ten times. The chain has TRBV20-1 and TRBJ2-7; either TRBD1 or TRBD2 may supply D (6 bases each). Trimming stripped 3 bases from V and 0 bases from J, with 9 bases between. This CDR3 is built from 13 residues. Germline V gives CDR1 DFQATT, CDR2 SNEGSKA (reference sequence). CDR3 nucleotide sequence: TGCAGTGCTAGCACGGGGGCCTCCTACGAGCAGTACTTC. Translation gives CSASTGASYEQYF.

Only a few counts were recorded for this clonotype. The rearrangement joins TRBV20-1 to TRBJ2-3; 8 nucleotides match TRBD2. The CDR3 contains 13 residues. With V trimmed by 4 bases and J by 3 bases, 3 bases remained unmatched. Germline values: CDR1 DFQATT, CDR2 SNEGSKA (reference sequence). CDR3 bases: TGCAGTGCTATCTCTAGCGGGACAGATACGCAGTATTTT. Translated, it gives CSAISSGTDTQYF.

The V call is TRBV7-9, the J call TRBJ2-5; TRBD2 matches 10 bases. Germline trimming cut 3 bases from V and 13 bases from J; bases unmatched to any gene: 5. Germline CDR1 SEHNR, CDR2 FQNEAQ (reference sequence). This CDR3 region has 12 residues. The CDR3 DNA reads TGTGCCAGCAGCTTTTCTAGCGGGGGTTCGTACTTC. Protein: CASSFSSGGSYF.

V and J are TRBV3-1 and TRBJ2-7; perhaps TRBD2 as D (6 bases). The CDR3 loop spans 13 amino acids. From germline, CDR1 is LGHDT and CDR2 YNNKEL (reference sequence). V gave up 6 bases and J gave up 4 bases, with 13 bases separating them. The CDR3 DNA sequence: TGTGCCAGCAGGTTAAGTAGCGGTTACGAGCAGTACTTC. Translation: CASRLSSGYEQYF.

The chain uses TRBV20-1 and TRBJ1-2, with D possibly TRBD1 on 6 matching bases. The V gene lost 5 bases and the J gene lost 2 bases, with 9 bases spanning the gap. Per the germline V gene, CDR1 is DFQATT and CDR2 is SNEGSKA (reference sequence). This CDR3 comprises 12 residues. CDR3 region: CSALDRNYGYTF. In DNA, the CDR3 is TGCAGTGCTTTAGACAGGAACTATGGCTACACCTTC.

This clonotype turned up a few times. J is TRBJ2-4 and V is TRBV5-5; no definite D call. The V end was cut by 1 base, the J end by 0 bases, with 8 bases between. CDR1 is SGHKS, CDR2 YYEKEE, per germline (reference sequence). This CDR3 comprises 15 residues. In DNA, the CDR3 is TGTGCCAGCAGCTTGAATGGTGGAGCCAAAAACATTCAGTACTTC. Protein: CASSLNGGAKNIQYF. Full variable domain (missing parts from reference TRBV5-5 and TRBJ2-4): DAGVTQSPTHLIKTRGQQVTLRCSPISGHKSVSWYQQVLGQGPQFIFQYYEKEERGRGNFPDRFSARQFPNYSSELNVNALLLGDSALYLCASSLNGGAKNIQYFGAGTRLSVL.